The 18 T cell receptor beta chains below were found in one sample sequenced in a study of blood T cell repertoires in COVID-19. Profiling relied on immunoSEQ multiplex PCR, and the TCRdb table lists in-frame clones only, not all of them. The repertoire holds about 260,000 clones, with around 87% as singletons. Sequencing input: peripheral blood. These receptors came from a woman aged 60-70 years with COVID-19, enrolled during active disease.

In nucleotides, the CDR3 is TGTGCCAGCAGCTTCGGTTGGGGCCTAAATGAAAAACTGTTTTTT. It translates to CASSFGWGLNEKLFF. The genes are TRBV7-8 and TRBJ1-4, with D possibly being TRBD1 (5 bases). The V gene lost 3 bases and the J gene lost 5 bases, with 13 bases spanning the gap. The CDR3 loop spans 15 amino acids. Germline V CDR1 and CDR2: SGHVS, FQNEAQ.

V usage is TRBV2 and J usage is TRBJ2-3, with a weak D call TRBD1 (5 bases). V was clipped by 3 bases and J by 7 bases, with 11 bases between them. The CDR3 runs 13 residues. Germline lookup yields CDR1 SNHLY and CDR2 FYNNEI. This CDR3 is CASSDTDTNTQYF. The CDR3 coding sequence is TGTGCCAGCAGTGATACGGACACCAATACGCAGTATTTT.

The CDR3 reads CAWSPGQGGNEKLFF. DNA of the CDR3: TGTGCCTGGAGTCCGGGACAGGGGGGTAATGAAAAACTGTTTTTT. This chain links TRBV30 with TRBJ1-4; 11 bases line up with TRBD1. V gave up 2 bases and J gave up 4 bases; unmatched junction bases: 3. Looked up from germline, CDR1 is GTSNPN and CDR2 is SVGIG (reference sequence). CDR3 size: 15 residues.

The chain links TRBV18 to TRBJ2-1; D not certain. Trimming removed 2 bases at V and 0 bases at J, with 8 bases between. CDR3 length: 15 amino acids. CDR1 is KGHSH and CDR2 is LQKENI in the germline V gene. The CDR3: CASSPTQISYNEQFF. CDR3 nucleotide sequence: TGTGCCAGCTCACCAACGCAGATCTCCTACAATGAGCAGTTCTTC.

This clone has more than one count but fewer than ten. The rearrangement links TRBV19 to TRBJ1-5; no reliable D call. Trimming shortened V by 3 bases and J by 1 base, and 7 bases separated the two germline ends. The V gene's germline CDR1 is LNHDA and CDR2 SQIVND (reference sequence). There are 14 residues in the CDR3. The chain's CDR3 is CASSIGVSNQPQHF. CDR3 nucleotides: TGTGCCAGTAGTATTGGAGTGAGCAATCAGCCCCAGCATTTT. Full variable domain (rest looked up from reference TRBV19 and TRBJ1-5): DGGITQSPKYLFRKEGQNVTLSCEQNLNHDAMYWYRQDPGQGLRLIYYSQIVNDFQKGDIAEGYSVSREKKESFPLTVTSAQKNPTAFYLCASSIGVSNQPQHFGDGTRLSIL.

V gene TRBV30 combines with J gene TRBJ1-6; 9 bases align to TRBD1. Trimming took 7 bases from V and 7 from J; bases not matched to a gene: 26. The CDR3 runs to 20 residues. Per the germline V gene, CDR1 is GTSNPN and CDR2 is SVGIG (reference sequence). Here the CDR3 reads CASTAPTGTGLPRGNSPLHF. CDR3 in DNA: TGTGCCTCGACAGCTCCAACCGGGACAGGGCTTCCCAGGGGGAATTCACCCCTCCACTTT.

There are a few counts of this clone. This CDR3 is CASSKRVDRGGYNEQFF. The CDR3 DNA sequence: TGTGCCAGCAGCAAAAGGGTCGACAGGGGTGGCTACAATGAGCAGTTCTTC. V and J are TRBV21-1 and TRBJ2-1; the DNA was not used to check the table's D call, TRBD1. TRBV21-1 is assigned pseudogene status. The CDR3 sequence is 17 residues long.

This clone was recorded once. This chain links TRBV3-1 (or the pseudogene TRBV3-2) with TRBJ2-7; D perhaps matches TRBD2 (5 bases). V was shortened by 4 bases and J by 0 bases, with 7 bases between the two germline ends. The CDR3 has 13 residues. Germline V CDR1 and CDR2: LGHDT, YNNKEL (reference sequence). The CDR3 DNA sequence: TGTGCCAGCAGCCGAGGGAGCTCCTACGAGCAGTACTTC. This gives the protein CASSRGSSYEQYF.

The chain joins TRBV12-5 to TRBJ1-1, with D possibly TRBD1 on 5 matching bases. There are 13 residues in the CDR3. V was shortened by 7 bases and J by 6 bases, with 15 bases between the two germline ends. The germline gives CDR1 LGHNT, CDR2 FRNRAP. The CDR3 sequence: CASATRGVAEAFF. CDR3 sequence (DNA): TGTGCTAGTGCTACCCGGGGGGTTGCTGAAGCTTTCTTT. The complete variable domain, with remaining parts taken from reference TRBV12-5 and TRBJ1-1, reads DARVTQTPRHKVTEMGQEVTMRCQPILGHNTVFWYRQTMMQGLELLAYFRNRAPLDDSGMPKDRFSAEMPDATLATLKIQPSEPRDSAVYFCASATRGVAEAFFGQGTRLTVV.

The V call is TRBV5-8, the J call TRBJ1-4; D remains ambiguous. Trimming took off 2 bases at V and 8 bases at J, with 10 bases between the two ends. CDR1 and CDR2 from the germline V gene are SGHTS and YDEGEE. The CDR3 length is 13 residues. CDR3 protein: CASSFRGREKLFF. The CDR3 DNA follows: TGTGCCAGCAGCTTCCGGGGTAGAGAAAAACTGTTTTTT.

This chain uses TRBV30 with TRBJ2-3, with D possibly matching TRBD2 (6 bases). This CDR3 contains 14 residues. CDR1 GTSNPN and CDR2 SVGIG come from the germline V gene (reference sequence). V lost 0 bases and J lost 2, with 9 bases in between. The CDR3 spells CAWSVVADTDTQYF. The CDR3, as DNA: TGTGCCTGGAGTGTGGTAGCGGACACAGATACGCAGTATTTT.

The chain has TRBV7-9 and TRBJ2-1; D not resolved. CDR1 is SEHNR, CDR2 FQNEAQ, per germline (reference sequence). V lost 11 bases to trimming and J lost 5 bases, with 10 bases between them. The CDR3 spans 11 residues. Here the CDR3 DNA reads TGTGCCGGTGGCGGTCACAATGAGCAGTTCTTC. Its protein is CAGGGHNEQFF.

The CDR3 reads CASSNAGRNYGYTF. In DNA, the CDR3 is TGTGCCAGCAGCAATGCAGGGAGGAACTATGGCTACACCTTC. V is TRBV21-1 and J is TRBJ1-2. TRBV21-1 is labeled a pseudogene. The length of the CDR3 is 14 residues.

The V gene is TRBV27, the J gene TRBJ2-5; the match to TRBD2 covers 12 bases. Trimming at V came to 3 bases and at J to 7 bases, leaving 6 bases not matched to a gene. The germline CDR1 and CDR2 sequences are MNHEY and SMNVEV (reference sequence). The CDR3 runs 15 residues. CDR3 region: CASSFGLAGGGTQYF. The CDR3 DNA follows: TGTGCCAGCAGTTTTGGGCTAGCGGGAGGGGGGACCCAGTACTTC.

The V call is TRBV9, the J call TRBJ2-1; D uncertain. The CDR3 totals 15 residues. V lost 0 bases and J 0 bases, leaving 7 bases between the germline ends. The germline V gene has CDR1 SGDLS and CDR2 YYNGEE. The CDR3 DNA is TGTGCCAGCAGCGTAGCTGCGGCCTCCTACAATGAGCAGTTCTTC. It codes for CASSVAAASYNEQFF.

This chain links TRBV7-3 with TRBJ2-1; 12 nucleotides line up with TRBD1. CDR1 is SGHTA, CDR2 FQGTGA, per germline. The J segment lost 8 bases and the V segment lost 5 bases, leaving 7 bases of the junction unmatched. The CDR3 covers 15 residues. CDR3 protein: CASSLGQGASYEQFF. The CDR3 coding sequence is TGTGCCAGCAGCCTGGGACAGGGGGCGAGTTATGAGCAGTTCTTC.

The gene calls are TRBV7-2 and TRBJ2-1; 7 bases are a match to TRBD2. Germline CDR1 is SGHTA and CDR2 is FQGNSA. V was clipped by 3 bases and J by 5 bases; unmatched bases: 4. CDR3 length: 14 amino acids. The CDR3 DNA is TGTGCCAGCAGCTTTACTAGCGCCAACAATGAGCAGTTCTTC. Its protein product is CASSFTSANNEQFF.

The CDR3 sequence is CASSRVSSSYEQYF. As DNA, the CDR3 is TGTGCCAGCAGCCGGGTATCCAGCTCCTACGAGCAGTACTTC. The V gene is TRBV13, the J gene TRBJ2-7; D gene ambiguous. Trimming took 5 bases from V and 0 from J, leaving 11 bases between them. The CDR3 contains 14 residues. From germline, CDR1 is PRHDT and CDR2 FYEKMQ (reference sequence).